The rows below give T cell receptor beta chains drawn from one sample of a study of OX40 agonist ivuxolimab in advanced cancers. Clones were read by immunoSEQ multiplex PCR, and TCRdb kept only the in-frame ones, dropping some. Counted here are more than 70,000 clones, 89% occurring once; the ten biggest clones make up more than 8.5%. The material was CD4+ or CD8+ T cells sorted from blood, obtained in a trial of the OX40 agonist ivuxolimab. The receptors here all came from an adult with an advanced solid tumor such as melanoma, head and neck, liver or kidney cancer. Each CDR3 is given with its conserved first and last residue.

CDR3 protein: CASSLGDRDYGYTF; V gene: TRBV5-4
CDR3 protein: CASSTYPNNEQFF; V gene: TRBV19
CDR3 protein: CASSREPLAGQETQYF; V gene: TRBV7-9
CDR3 protein: CASSHSGGANEQFF; V gene: TRBV7-9
CDR3 protein: CASSPQGGYGYTF; V gene: TRBV5-1
CDR3 protein: CASSLVPDGYTF; V gene: TRBV7-2
CDR3 protein: CASSPQKMNTEAFF; V gene: TRBV18
CDR3 protein: CASSLAFVSGEQYF; V gene: TRBV7-9
CDR3 protein: CASSLGGSADTQYF; V gene: TRBV28
CDR3 protein: CASRWATEAFF; V gene: TRBV28
CDR3 protein: CASSYSAGTNYGYTF; V gene: TRBV6-5
CDR3 protein: CASSRTSGTDTQYF; V gene: TRBV5-1
CDR3 protein: CASSAQPLQGTLSNQPQHF; V gene: TRBV4-1
CDR3 protein: CASSHGPEAFF; V gene: TRBV6-6
CDR3 protein: CASRLRDRVEGYTF; V gene: TRBV6-1
CDR3 protein: CASSSPQGGSNEQFF; V gene: TRBV28
CDR3 protein: CASSSRTSGGPPYGETQYF; V gene: TRBV11-2
CDR3 protein: CAISESMGYSNQPQHF; V gene: TRBV10-3
CDR3 protein: CASSDYYEQYF; V gene: TRBV6-1
CDR3 protein: CASSLGGLSGNTIYF; V gene: TRBV7-8
CDR3 protein: CASSLQGWGNYGYTF; V gene: TRBV19
CDR3 protein: CASRGTGEGEKLFF; V gene: TRBV6-5
CDR3 protein: CASSEAGGPYNEQFF; V gene: TRBV10-1
CDR3 protein: CATSRRGVGERRGSYNEQFF; V gene: TRBV15
CDR3 protein: CASSLVQNEKLFF; V gene: TRBV7-2
CDR3 protein: CASSLVSGQGFSYTF; V gene: TRBV5-1
CDR3 protein: CASSPQGVGNTEAFF; V gene: TRBV18
CDR3 protein: CASSSPYRGDTEAFF; V gene: TRBV5-1
CDR3 protein: CASSLSGGAYNEQFF; V gene: TRBV5-8
CDR3 protein: CASSFSQGRNNQPQHF; V gene: TRBV28
CDR3 protein: CASSPAGQGHNSPLHF; V gene: TRBV27
CDR3 protein: CASSEAGVAGNTIYF; V gene: TRBV6-1
CDR3 protein: CSGTAHYEQYF; V gene: TRBV20-1
CDR3 protein: CASRDRPYEQYF; V gene: TRBV6-6
CDR3 protein: CASDIGQGIRSGANVLTF; V gene: TRBV5-4
CDR3 protein: CASSLRRDRPYEQYF; V gene: TRBV28